A selection of T cell receptor beta chains follows, all from one sample in a study of T cells in Graves' hyperthyroidism and ophthalmopathy. TCRdb re-analysed the multiplex PCR reads in MiXCR, keeping a single row per CDR3 protein. This sample has about 360,000 distinct CDR3 sequences, with roughly an eighth found just once. Sequenced input: blood. Receptor source: a woman aged 18-35 years with Graves' hyperthyroidism. Each CDR3 is given with its conserved first and last residue. D genes are given only for firm matches. Expanded clones are given a class, and other clones once, few, many or no size at all.

clone_size,v_call,d_call,j_call,cdr3_nt,cdr3_aa
many,TRBV20-1,NA,TRBJ2-7,TGCAGTGCAAAGGGGCCGTGGGAGAGATACGAGCAGTACTTC,CSAKGPWERYEQYF
many,TRBV3-1,NA,TRBJ2-3,TGTGCCAGCAGCCAAGCGGGTACGCAGTATTTT,CASSQAGTQYF
many,TRBV30,NA,TRBJ1-1,TGTGCCTCGCACCAGGCTGAAGCTTTCTTT,CASHQAEAFF
many,TRBV7-8,NA,TRBJ1-6,TGTGCCAGCAGCCCGAGGACAGTTGATTCACCCCTCCACTTT,CASSPRTVDSPLHF
NA,TRBV6-1,TRBD2,TRBJ2-2,TGTGCCAGCAGTCCCACGGGAGGAAACACCGGGGAGCTGTTTTTT,CASSPTGGNTGELFF
many,TRBV6-1,TRBD1,TRBJ1-4,TGTGCCAGCAGTCCGGGGACAGGGGGCGCCTTATCGGTAAAACTGTTTTTT,CASSPGTGGALSVKLFF
many,TRBV12-3/TRBV12-4,NA,TRBJ1-2,TGTGCCAGCAGACAGGGCGACTATGGCTACGCCTTC,CASRQGDYGYAF
NA,TRBV20-1,NA,TRBJ1-1,TGCAGTGCCCTTCGAACAGGTGAAGCTTTCTTT,CSALRTGEAFF
many,TRBV6-2/TRBV6-3,NA,TRBJ2-7,TGTGCCAGCAGTTCGCGAAGAGAGCAGTACTTC,CASSSRREQYF
few,TRBV19,NA,TRBJ2-2,TGTGCCAGTAGTAAAACGGTCCACACCGGGGAGCTGTTTTTT,CASSKTVHTGELFF
NA,TRBV5-4,NA,TRBJ1-3,TGTGCCAGCAGCTCCACAGGGCCGAGCTCTGGAAACACCATATATTTT,CASSSTGPSSGNTIYF
many,TRBV9,TRBD2,TRBJ2-5,TGTGCCAGCAGCGGTTCTAGCGGCCTTACTGGGACCCAGTACTTC,CASSGSSGLTGTQYF
many,TRBV12-3/TRBV12-4,NA,TRBJ2-5,TGTGCCAGCAGTAAATCGACAGTCCAAGAGACCCAGTACTTC,CASSKSTVQETQYF
once,TRBV28,TRBD1,TRBJ2-2,TGTGCCAGCAGTCGTGCTTGGACAGGGGGCCCCTTTAACACCGGGGAGCTGTTTTTT,CASSRAWTGGPFNTGELFF
few,TRBV20-1,TRBD1,TRBJ1-1,TGCAGTGCTGCCAGGACAGGGGAATCACACACTGAAGCTTTCTTT,CSAARTGESHTEAFF
many,TRBV4-1,TRBD2,TRBJ2-5,TGCGCCAGCAGCCGGGGGGGGGTGGAGACCCAGTACTTC,CASSRGGVETQYF
many,TRBV7-2,TRBD2,TRBJ2-1,TGTGCCAGCAGCGCCAGTAGCGGGGGGCAGTTCTTC,CASSASSGGQFF
NA,TRBV3-1,TRBD1,TRBJ1-3,TGTGCCAGCAGCCAAGGACAGGGGCGAACTGGAAACACCATATATTTT,CASSQGQGRTGNTIYF
many,TRBV24-1,NA,TRBJ2-1,TGTGCCACCAGTGATCCGGAGGGCCCCTACAATGAGCAGTTCTTC,CATSDPEGPYNEQFF
many,TRBV20-1,TRBD1,TRBJ2-7,TGCAGTGCGGGACAGGGCGTAGCCTACGAGCAGTACTTC,CSAGQGVAYEQYF
many,TRBV28,TRBD1,TRBJ1-2,TGTGCCAGCAATACAGGGGGCGACAGGGGTTCTTTTGGCTACACCTTC,CASNTGGDRGSFGYTF
many,TRBV7-9,TRBD1,TRBJ1-2,TGTGCCAGCAGCTTACTGACAGGGTCGGGCGGCTACACCTTC,CASSLLTGSGGYTF
NA,TRBV2,NA,TRBJ1-2,TGTGCCAGCAAGGGTCTGAGGGGCTATGGCTACACCTTC,CASKGLRGYGYTF
NA,TRBV6-2/TRBV6-3,NA,TRBJ2-1,TGTGCCAGCAGTTACGGTTGGGCCAACTCCTACAATGAGCAGTTCTTC,CASSYGWANSYNEQFF
NA,TRBV6-1,TRBD1,TRBJ1-5,TGTGCCAGCAGTGGTGACAGGGGGATTAGCAATCAGCCCCAGCATTTT,CASSGDRGISNQPQHF
many,TRBV28,NA,TRBJ2-1,TGTGCCAGCAGTTTCTCCACCTCCTACAATGAGCAGTTCTTC,CASSFSTSYNEQFF
many,TRBV6-2/TRBV6-3,TRBD1,TRBJ2-3,TGTGCCAGCAGTGCCCGGGACAGGGTCGACACAGATACGCAGTATTTT,CASSARDRVDTDTQYF
few,TRBV19,TRBD2,TRBJ2-7,TGTGCCAGTAGTTCCGCGGGGGTCGGCTTCGAGCAGTACTTC,CASSSAGVGFEQYF
many,TRBV6-1,TRBD1,TRBJ1-6,TGTGCCAGCAGTGCGCGACAGGGGGCTGGTTCACCCCTCCACTTT,CASSARQGAGSPLHF
NA,TRBV7-9,NA,TRBJ1-2,TGTGCCAGCAGCTTGCCGCTCGACAAGGGCTTTGGCTACACCTTC,CASSLPLDKGFGYTF
many,TRBV3-1,NA,TRBJ1-2,TGTGCCAGCAGCCAAGGGTCGGGGATTGATGGCTACACCTTC,CASSQGSGIDGYTF
many,TRBV28,TRBD1,TRBJ2-5,TGTGCCAGAACCTCGGACAGGGACAAGACCCAGTACTTC,CARTSDRDKTQYF
many,TRBV29-1,NA,TRBJ2-3,TGCAGCGTTGTAATTTACACAGATACGCAGTATTTT,CSVVIYTDTQYF
many,TRBV3-1,NA,TRBJ2-3,TGTGCCAGCAGCCAAGTTACGGACGGAGATACGCAGTATTTT,CASSQVTDGDTQYF
few,TRBV25-1,NA,TRBJ2-2,TGTGCCAACAGTGAATCTTGGGGAACGAACACCGGGGAGCTGTTTTTT,CANSESWGTNTGELFF
few,TRBV6-1,NA,TRBJ1-3,TGTGCCAGCAGTGATGTCCCGACAGGCCCTGGAAACACCATATATTTT,CASSDVPTGPGNTIYF
NA,TRBV24-1,NA,TRBJ2-1,TGTGCCACCAAGGACAGTAACAATGAGCAGTTCTTC,CATKDSNNEQFF
many,TRBV27,NA,TRBJ2-1,TGTGCCAGCAAAGGGGACGCCGACCACTACAATGAGCAGTTCTTC,CASKGDADHYNEQFF
many,TRBV28,TRBD1,TRBJ1-2,TGTGCCAGCAGTTCGGACAGGCCATCCTATGGCTACACCTTC,CASSSDRPSYGYTF
many,TRBV5-1,NA,TRBJ1-1,TGCGCCAGCAGCATTGGAGCGAACACTGAAGCTTTCTTT,CASSIGANTEAFF
NA,TRBV9,NA,TRBJ1-1,TGTGCCAGCAGCGTAGCCATGAACACTGAAGCTTTCTTT,CASSVAMNTEAFF
many,TRBV6-2/TRBV6-3,NA,TRBJ1-5,TGTGCCAGCACCGACAGGAGTAATCAGCCCCAGCATTTT,CASTDRSNQPQHF
few,TRBV5-6,NA,TRBJ2-2,TGTGCCAGCAGCTTGGAGTGGGCAGGGGACACCGGGGAGCTGTTTTTT,CASSLEWAGDTGELFF
many,TRBV6-1,NA,TRBJ2-7,TGTGCCAGCAGTGCTGTCGGGGTCGGCTACGAGCAGTACTTC,CASSAVGVGYEQYF
many,TRBV6-1,NA,TRBJ1-2,TGTGCCAGCAGTGAGGTCCGAGGACAGCAGGGTTGGGGCTACACCTTC,CASSEVRGQQGWGYTF
many,TRBV6-1,NA,TRBJ1-6,TGTGCCAGCAATCCGGCCTGGGGGGACTCACCCCTCCACTTT,CASNPAWGDSPLHF
NA,TRBV20-1,TRBD2,TRBJ2-1,TGCAGTGCTAGATCTAGCGGCCGAGGCACGAATGAGCAGTTCTTC,CSARSSGRGTNEQFF
few,TRBV9,NA,TRBJ2-1,TGTGCCAGCACAGCAGGTCGCACCTACAATGAGCAGTTCTTC,CASTAGRTYNEQFF